The rows below give T cell receptor beta chains drawn from one sample of a study of regulatory T cells in long-lasting Graves disease. In TCRdb, the multiplex PCR reads were re-called with MiXCR into one record per CDR3 protein. The sample gives 540,000 or so distinct CDR3 sequences, about 13% of which show up once; 10% is in the top ten. The same data also went into a second study, on T cells in Graves' hyperthyroidism and ophthalmopathy.

Sequenced material: peripheral blood mononuclear cells (PBMCs), taken at new diagnosis, from a patient treated with antithyroid drugs. The receptors were sampled from a man aged 25-40 years with Graves disease. The CDR3 runs from the conserved cysteine through the conserved F or W. D genes are given only for firm matches. A clone size is listed for some rows: how often the clone was seen (once, few, many), or a class if it is expanded.

CDR3aa	CDR3nt	v_gene	abundance	d_gene	j_gene
CSLPGEGRETQYF	TGCAGTCTCCCCGGTGAGGGCAGAGAGACCCAGTACTTC	TRBV20-1	many	NA	TRBJ2-5
CASSQEFRDRDEQYF	TGTGCCAGCAGCCAAGAATTCCGGGACAGGGACGAGCAGTACTTC	TRBV14	NA	TRBD1	TRBJ2-7
CSAKQQGGGADTQYF	TGCAGTGCTAAACAACAGGGAGGTGGGGCAGATACGCAGTATTTT	TRBV20-1	NA	NA	TRBJ2-3
CASSLTGLGGETQYF	TGTGCCAGCAGCTTAACCGGACTAGGGGGCGAGACCCAGTACTTC	TRBV7-3	many	NA	TRBJ2-5
CSAPGQVTDTQYF	TGCAGTGCTCCGGGACAGGTCACAGATACGCAGTATTTT	TRBV20-1	many	TRBD1	TRBJ2-3
CSVDVQGVDEQYF	TGCAGCGTTGATGTTCAGGGTGTCGACGAGCAGTACTTC	TRBV29-1	NA	NA	TRBJ2-7
CASGSNAYGYTF	TGTGCTAGTGGCTCCAATGCCTATGGCTACACCTTC	TRBV12-5	many	NA	TRBJ1-2
CASSGTGVTGELFF	TGTGCCAGCAGCGGGACAGGGGTTACCGGGGAGCTGTTTTTT	TRBV6-1	many	TRBD1	TRBJ2-2
CASSRTGQAGELFF	TGTGCCAGCAGCCGAACAGGGCAGGCCGGGGAGCTGTTTTTT	TRBV7-9	NA	NA	TRBJ2-2
CASSGTYSYEQYF	TGTGCCAGCAGTGGGACTTACTCCTACGAGCAGTACTTC	TRBV7-8	many	NA	TRBJ2-7
CASSSHHSDGHPSYEQYF	TGTGCCAGTAGTTCCCACCACTCGGACGGACACCCAAGCTACGAGCAGTACTTC	TRBV19	many	NA	TRBJ2-7
CASSQGAAQETQYF	TGTGCCAGCAGCCAAGGGGCAGCACAAGAGACCCAGTACTTC	TRBV3-1	NA	NA	TRBJ2-5
CASSQGDGQETQYF	TGTGCCAGCAGCCAAGGGGACGGTCAAGAGACCCAGTACTTC	TRBV3-1	many	NA	TRBJ2-5
CASSLSGTGSYEQYF	TGTGCCAGCAGTTTATCGGGGACAGGGTCCTACGAGCAGTACTTC	TRBV27	many	TRBD1	TRBJ2-7
CASSETQPTDTQYF	TGTGCCAGCAGCGAGACCCAGCCCACAGATACGCAGTATTTT	TRBV9	few	NA	TRBJ2-3
CASSESGDSPGYTF	TGTGCCAGCAGTGAAAGTGGGGACAGTCCTGGCTACACCTTC	TRBV6-1	few	TRBD1	TRBJ1-2
CATRGTGNRIGELFF	TGTGCCACCAGGGGGACAGGGAACAGGATCGGGGAGCTGTTTTTT	TRBV24-1	few	TRBD1	TRBJ2-2
CSARSTSGLGNEQFF	TGCAGTGCTAGATCGACTAGCGGGTTAGGTAATGAGCAGTTCTTC	TRBV20-1	NA	TRBD2	TRBJ2-1
CASSSRQGKKLFF	TGTGCCAGCAGCTCCCGACAGGGGAAAAAACTGTTTTTT	TRBV5-6	NA	TRBD1	TRBJ1-4
CASSKQGRSEQFF	TGTGCCAGCAGCAAACAGGGGCGGAGTGAGCAGTTCTTC	TRBV6-2/TRBV6-3	many	TRBD1	TRBJ2-1
CASSYLGRASNYGYTF	TGTGCCAGCAGTTACTTGGGGCGTGCCTCTAACTATGGCTACACCTTC	TRBV6-2/TRBV6-3	many	NA	TRBJ1-2
CSAQGLADTQYF	TGCAGTGCCCAGGGACTAGCTGATACGCAGTATTTT	TRBV20-1	many	TRBD2	TRBJ2-3
CASIGQGASYEQYF	TGTGCCAGTATAGGACAGGGGGCCTCCTACGAGCAGTACTTC	TRBV2	NA	TRBD1	TRBJ2-7
CASSPYPGDGGNQPQHF	TGTGCCAGCAGCCCCTACCCAGGGGACGGGGGCAATCAGCCCCAGCATTTT	TRBV6-1	NA	NA	TRBJ1-5
CASNPNYSTDTQYF	TGTGCCAGCAACCCGAACTACTCCACAGATACGCAGTATTTT	TRBV6-2/TRBV6-3	many	NA	TRBJ2-3
CASSQDIRGSQPQHF	TGTGCCAGCAGCCAAGATATTAGAGGGTCTCAGCCCCAGCATTTT	TRBV11-2	few	NA	TRBJ1-5
CASSYLPWRELSDEQFF	TGCGCCAGCAGTTACCTCCCTTGGCGGGAGCTATCGGATGAGCAGTTCTTC	TRBV6-2/TRBV6-3	NA	TRBD2	TRBJ2-1
CASSQDPETGIEQFF	TGTGCCAGCAGCCAAGATCCCGAGACAGGGATTGAGCAGTTCTTC	TRBV3-1	NA	TRBD1	TRBJ2-1
CAASIEGDTQYF	TGTGCTGCGTCTATTGAGGGGGATACGCAGTATTTT	TRBV6-1	many	NA	TRBJ2-3
CASRQGLGGTAQYF	TGTGCCAGCAGACAGGGACTTGGGGGCACGGCCCAGTACTTC	TRBV27	many	NA	TRBJ2-5
CASSLPPGQLSYEQYF	TGTGCCAGCAGCTTGCCCCCGGGACAGTTAAGCTACGAGCAGTACTTC	TRBV5-6	NA	TRBD1	TRBJ2-7
CSSRTSGVQETQYF	TGCAGCTCTAGGACTAGCGGGGTCCAAGAGACCCAGTACTTC	TRBV29-1	NA	TRBD2	TRBJ2-5
CSAGLAGRNEQFF	TGCAGTGCTGGGCTAGCGGGTAGGAATGAGCAGTTCTTC	TRBV20-1	many	TRBD2	TRBJ2-1
CRGHKPLGSFF	TGCAGAGGTCACAAGCCTTTGGGAAGCTTCTTT	TRBV20-1	NA	NA	TRBJ1-1
CSVDGPQGSTDTQYF	TGCAGCGTTGACGGACCCCAGGGAAGCACAGATACGCAGTATTTT	TRBV29-1	many	NA	TRBJ2-3
CASSSASGNDQPQHF	TGCGCCAGCAGCTCGGCCTCCGGGAACGATCAGCCCCAGCATTTT	TRBV5-1	few	NA	TRBJ1-5
CASSIGTAWEKLFF	TGTGCCAGTAGTATCGGGACGGCGTGGGAAAAACTGTTTTTT	TRBV19	once	NA	TRBJ1-4
CAWSVLKNQPQHF	TGTGCCTGGAGTGTACTTAAGAATCAGCCCCAGCATTTT	TRBV30	many	NA	TRBJ1-5
CATSRTGLGETQYF	TGTGCCACCAGCAGAACAGGGTTAGGAGAGACCCAGTACTTC	TRBV15	many	NA	TRBJ2-5
CASSLWLGQDHTGELFF	TGTGCCAGCAGTTTATGGCTGGGACAGGACCACACCGGGGAGCTGTTTTTT	TRBV27	many	TRBD1	TRBJ2-2
CSAPRRRTSGRNTQYF	TGCAGTGCTCCGCGGAGACGGACTAGCGGGAGAAATACGCAGTATTTT	TRBV20-1	many	TRBD2	TRBJ2-3
CASSQGLAGPVHGYTF	TGTGCCAGCAGCCAAGGCTTGGCAGGGCCAGTCCATGGCTACACCTTC	TRBV3-1	many	NA	TRBJ1-2
CASSLSWTGPYEQYF	TGTGCCAGCAGTTTATCTTGGACAGGGCCCTACGAGCAGTACTTC	TRBV27	NA	TRBD1	TRBJ2-7
CASSSNPSGSTDTQYF	TGTGCCAGCAGTTCTAACCCTAGCGGGAGCACAGATACGCAGTATTTT	TRBV12-3/TRBV12-4	few	TRBD2	TRBJ2-3
CASSESGSEAFF	TGCGCCAGCAGTGAGTCGGGGAGTGAAGCTTTCTTT	TRBV10-1	many	NA	TRBJ1-1
CASSRLSSGTGSYNEQFF	TGTGCCAGTAGTAGGCTGAGTTCCGGGACAGGGAGCTACAATGAGCAGTTCTTC	TRBV19	few	TRBD1	TRBJ2-1
CASSPGIGLAGYTGELFF	TGTGCCAGCAGCCCGGGGATCGGACTAGCGGGATACACCGGGGAGCTGTTTTTT	TRBV11-1	many	TRBD2	TRBJ2-2
CASSQVAGGTGELFF	TGTGCCAGCAGCCAAGTAGCGGGAGGCACCGGGGAGCTGTTTTTT	TRBV14	few	TRBD2	TRBJ2-2
CASSITAALSNQPQHF	TGTGCCAGTAGTATTACGGCCGCTTTAAGCAATCAGCCCCAGCATTTT	TRBV19	few	NA	TRBJ1-5
CATSDFRQGAQETQYF	TGTGCCACCAGTGATTTCAGACAGGGGGCCCAAGAGACCCAGTACTTC	TRBV24-1	NA	TRBD1	TRBJ2-5
CASSRDMNTEAFF	TGTGCCAGCAGCCGGGACATGAACACTGAAGCTTTCTTT	TRBV12-3/TRBV12-4	many	NA	TRBJ1-1
CASSKDRGGDIQYF	TGTGCCAGCAGCAAAGACAGGGGCGGGGACATTCAGTACTTC	TRBV7-6	many	TRBD1	TRBJ2-4
CSASEFEETQYF	TGCAGTGCTAGTGAGTTTGAAGAGACCCAGTACTTC	TRBV20-1	many	NA	TRBJ2-5
CASKRGNQPQHF	TGTGCCAGCAAGAGAGGCAATCAGCCCCAGCATTTT	TRBV27	many	NA	TRBJ1-5
CASSEGRYSNQPQHF	TGTGCCAGCAGTGAGGGTAGGTATAGCAATCAGCCCCAGCATTTT	TRBV25-1	NA	NA	TRBJ1-5
CASSPGAWDKAQSANTGELFF	TGTGCCAGCAGCCCAGGAGCTTGGGACAAGGCCCAAAGCGCGAACACCGGGGAGCTGTTTTTT	TRBV7-9	NA	NA	TRBJ2-2
CASSRGSFYEQYF	TGTGCCAGCAGCCGGGGCTCGTTCTACGAGCAGTACTTC	TRBV7-9	NA	NA	TRBJ2-7
CASSLASGNHYNEQFF	TGTGCCAGCAGCTTAGCTAGCGGAAACCACTACAATGAGCAGTTCTTC	TRBV7-6	many	NA	TRBJ2-1